This T cell receptor (beta chain) originates from a study of blood T cell repertoires in COVID-19. Turning to the study itself: Specimens from acute and convalescent COVID-19 originated in the United States, Italy and Spain. Sources were T cells, B-cell-depleted T cells, or PBMCs; the material itself was cDNA or gDNA.

Trimming cost V 5 bases and J 1 base; bases outside gene matches: 3. This CDR3 has 15 amino acids. The germline V gene has CDR1 SGHAT and CDR2 FQDESV (reference sequence). Under the authors' procedure: Nucleated cell number was recorded as an estimate derived from reference gene primer amplification. Produced via immunoSEQ multiplex PCR; TCRdb's table is partial and in-frame only. V and J calls and clone size are as listed in that table; D and trimming were resolved from the DNA. Found here are about 200,000 clones, roughly four fifths of them singletons; the top ten hold 6.5% to 7%. The chain couples TRBV11-1 to TRBJ2-1; 9 positions agree with TRBD1. The sequenced material came from peripheral blood. This TCR derives from a human donor with acute or convalescent COVID-19. The donor label of this sample is uncertain. The CDR3, as DNA: TGTGCCAGCAGCGCTGGACAGGGGTCCTACAATGAGCAGTTCTTC. Translating it yields CASSAGQGSYNEQFF.